Each of the 15 T cell receptor beta chains below was sequenced from the same sample in a study of T cells in Graves' hyperthyroidism and ophthalmopathy. The investigators amplified TCR beta CDR3 regions from RNA transcripts. Carried out on the TCR CDR3, a first-round RT-PCR used the HTBI primer set. TCRdb reprocessed the multiplex PCR reads with MiXCR, giving one entry per CDR3 protein. The sample has 500,000 to 650,000 distinct CDR3 sequences, approximately 49% seen once. Input material: peripheral blood or thyroid tissue (not recorded which). The receptors were sampled from an adult woman with Graves' disease, either hyperthyroidism or ophthalmopathy (not recorded which).

The chain employs TRBV15 and TRBJ1-3; D gene uncertain. V lost 8 bases to trimming and J lost 0 bases, with 11 bases between them. Germline CDR1 is LNHNV and CDR2 is YYDKDF (reference sequence). This CDR3 region has 14 residues. The CDR3 DNA sequence: TGTGCCACCCATTCCGGATACTCTGGAAACACCATATATTTT. This translates into CATHSGYSGNTIYF.

This clonotype was observed a few times. The chain couples TRBV12-3 or TRBV12-4 to TRBJ2-7; D might be TRBD2 (6 bases). The ends were cut back, 5 bases at V and 0 bases at J, with 17 bases in the middle. The CDR3 extends over 16 amino acids. CDR3 nucleotide sequence: TGTGCCAGCAGTCCCCTCTCTGGCGGGACCTCCTACGAGCAGTACTTC. Residues: CASSPLSGGTSYEQYF.

The chain uses TRBV28 and TRBJ1-5; no reliable D call. The CDR3 has 16 amino acids. The germline gives CDR1 MDHEN, CDR2 SYDVKM. V lost 6 bases to trimming and J lost 2 bases, with 17 bases between them. This chain's CDR3 is CASSPSVGIGNQPQHF. In DNA, the CDR3 is TGTGCCAGCAGCCCCTCTGTGGGGATCGGCAATCAGCCCCAGCATTTT.

The chain carries TRBV19 and TRBJ2-7; no firm D call. V shed 3 bases and J shed 3 bases, with 15 bases lying between them. The CDR3 consists of 15 residues. Germline V gene lookup returns CDR1 LNHDA and CDR2 SQIVND (reference sequence). CDR3 region: CASSMERATSYEQYF. CDR3 nucleotide sequence: TGTGCCAGTAGTATGGAACGGGCTACGAGCTACGAGCAGTACTTC.

The chain uses TRBV20-1 and TRBJ1-1; TRBD1 matches at 7 bases. V dropped 5 bases and J dropped 3; count of bases not matched to a gene: 6. This CDR3 is built from 13 residues. Germline V gene lookup returns CDR1 DFQATT and CDR2 SNEGSKA (reference sequence). The CDR3 coding sequence is TGCAGTGCTTATCGACAGGGAGACACTGAAGCTTTCTTT. This codes for CSAYRQGDTEAFF.

This chain connects TRBV13 to TRBJ1-6; D not resolved. This CDR3 contains 11 residues. V gave up 4 bases and J gave up 12 bases, with 7 bases separating them. CDR1 PRHDT and CDR2 FYEKMQ come from the germline V gene (reference sequence). CDR3 DNA: TGTGCCAGCAGCTCCGGACTACCCCTCCACTTT. Its translation is CASSSGLPLHF.

The chain has TRBV12-3 or TRBV12-4 and TRBJ2-7; a weak D match, TRBD2 (6 bases). The CDR3 runs 15 residues. Trimming shortened V by 6 bases and J by 0 bases, and 15 bases separated the two germline ends. The CDR3 protein is CASRRAGQSSYEQYF. The DNA for the CDR3 is TGTGCCAGCAGACGAGCGGGCCAGAGCTCCTACGAGCAGTACTTC.

This clonotype is a singleton in its sample. The chain uses TRBV7-2 and TRBJ2-1; TRBD2 agrees at 13 bases. Trimming removed 4 bases from V and 5 bases from J; junction bases left unmatched: 8. This CDR3 contains 17 residues. Germline-derived CDR1 and CDR2 are SGHTA and FQGNSA. For the CDR3, the DNA is TGTGCCAGCAGCTCGAGGACTAGCGGGAGCGGGCACAATGAGCAGTTCTTC. It encodes CASSSRTSGSGHNEQFF.

The CDR3 DNA sequence: TGTGCCAGCAGGTTAGGGGGCGCGGAGACCCAGTACTTC. Its protein is CASRLGGAETQYF. The rearrangement joins TRBV2 to TRBJ2-5, with TRBD1 matching 7 bases. The germline CDR1 and CDR2 sequences are SNHLY and FYNNEI. This CDR3 is 13 amino acids long. Losses at the gene ends were 6 bases for V and 5 bases for J; bases not matched to a gene: 6.

CDR3 residues: CSVANVLTF. CDR3 DNA sequence: TGCAGCGTGGCAAACGTCCTGACTTTC. The V call is TRBV29-1, the J call TRBJ2-6; D is uncertain. V dropped 6 bases and J dropped 10 bases, with 4 bases sitting between them. Germline V CDR1 and CDR2: SQVTM, ANQGSEA. The CDR3 has 9 residues. Full variable domain (rest looked up from reference TRBV29-1 and TRBJ2-6): SAVISQKPSRDICQRGTSLTIQCQVDSQVTMMFWYRQQPGQSLTLIATANQGSEATYESGFVIDKFPISRPNLTFSTLTVSNMSPEDSSIYLCSVANVLTFGAGSRLTVL.

This clonotype was picked up a small number of times. CDR3 in amino acids: CASSLGGSLGYTF. CDR3 nucleotide sequence: TGTGCCAGCAGTTTAGGGGGGTCTCTTGGCTACACCTTC. The chain is built from TRBV28 and TRBJ1-2; D perhaps matches TRBD1 (5 bases). The CDR3 contains 13 residues. CDR1 and CDR2 from the germline V gene are MDHEN and SYDVKM. V dropped 2 bases and J dropped 7 bases, with 11 bases sitting between them.

The chain has TRBV2 and TRBJ1-1, with D maybe TRBD1 (6 bases). V was trimmed by 1 base and J by 8 bases, leaving 11 bases between them. Germline values: CDR1 SNHLY, CDR2 FYNNEI. This CDR3 spans 13 amino acids. DNA of the CDR3: TGTGCCAGCAGTGAAGGGGCAGGGGCAGAAGCTTTCTTT. It translates to CASSEGAGAEAFF.

This chain connects TRBV20-1 to TRBJ2-7, with D possibly being TRBD2 (7 bases). CDR1 is DFQATT and CDR2 is SNEGSKA in the germline V gene (reference sequence). The germline V and J ends were trimmed by 7 bases and 3 bases, with 28 bases remaining between them. The CDR3 runs to 17 residues. The CDR3 sequence: CSVIGATGGGRVYEQYF. CDR3 DNA: TGCAGTGTCATCGGGGCGACAGGTGGAGGGAGGGTCTACGAGCAGTACTTC.

In the case of this clonotype: Its ends do not fully match the called genes, so a read error is possible. J is TRBJ1-6 and V is TRBV7-3, with D perhaps matching TRBD1 (6 bases). Germline loops: CDR1 SGHTA, CDR2 FQGTGA. This CDR3 has 14 residues. The CDR3 sequence is CASSLKQGRSPPHF. As DNA, the CDR3 is TGTGCCAGCAGCCTAAAACAGGGTCGGTCACCCCCCCACTTT.

A note on this clonotype: One end of the junction does not line up with germline, which may come from a read error. This chain joins TRBV29-1 and TRBJ1-2, with 11 bases fitting TRBD1. The CDR3 has 15 amino acids. Germline loops: CDR1 SQVTM, CDR2 ANQGSEA. The DNA of the CDR3 is TGCAGCGCTGAAGAAGGACAGGGGGCGCTTTATGGCTACACCTTC. Translation gives CSAEEGQGALYGYTF. The full variable domain, rest sourced from reference TRBV29-1 and TRBJ1-2, is SAVISQKPSRDICQRGTSLTIQCQVDSQVTMMFWYRQQPGQSLTLIATANQGSEATYESGFVIDKFPISRPNLTFSTLTVSNMSPEDSSIYLCSAEEGQGALYGYTFGSGTRLTVV.